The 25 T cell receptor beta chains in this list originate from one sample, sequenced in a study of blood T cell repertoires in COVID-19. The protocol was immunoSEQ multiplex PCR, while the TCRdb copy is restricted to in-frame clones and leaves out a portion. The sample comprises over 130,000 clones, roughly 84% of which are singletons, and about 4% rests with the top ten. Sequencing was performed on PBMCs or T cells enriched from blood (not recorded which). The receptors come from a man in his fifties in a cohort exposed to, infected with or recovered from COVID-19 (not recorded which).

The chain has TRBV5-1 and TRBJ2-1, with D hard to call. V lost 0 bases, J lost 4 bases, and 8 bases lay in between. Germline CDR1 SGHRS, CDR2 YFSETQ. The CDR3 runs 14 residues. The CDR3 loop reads CASSLGTSYNEQFF. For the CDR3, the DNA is TGCGCCAGCAGCTTGGGTACTTCTTACAATGAGCAGTTCTTC.

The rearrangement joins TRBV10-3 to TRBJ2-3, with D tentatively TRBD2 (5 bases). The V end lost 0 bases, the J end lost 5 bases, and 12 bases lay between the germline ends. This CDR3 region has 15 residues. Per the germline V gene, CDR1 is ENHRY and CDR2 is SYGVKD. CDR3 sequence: CAISESSGVGDTQYF. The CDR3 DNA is TGTGCCATCAGTGAGTCTTCCGGGGTGGGAGATACGCAGTATTTT.

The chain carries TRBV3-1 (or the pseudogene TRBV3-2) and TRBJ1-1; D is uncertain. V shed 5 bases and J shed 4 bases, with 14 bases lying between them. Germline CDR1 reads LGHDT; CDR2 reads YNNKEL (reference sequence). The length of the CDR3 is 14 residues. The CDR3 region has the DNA TGTGCCAGCAGCTCCGGGATCGCGTCCACTGAAGCTTTCTTT. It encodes CASSSGIASTEAFF.

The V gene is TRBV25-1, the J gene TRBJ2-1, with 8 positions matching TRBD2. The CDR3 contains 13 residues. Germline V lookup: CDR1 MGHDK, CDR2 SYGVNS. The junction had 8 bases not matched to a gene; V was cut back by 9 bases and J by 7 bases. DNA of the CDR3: TGTGCCAGTACCCTGCGGGAGGAGAATGAGCAGTTCTTC. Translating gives CASTLREENEQFF.

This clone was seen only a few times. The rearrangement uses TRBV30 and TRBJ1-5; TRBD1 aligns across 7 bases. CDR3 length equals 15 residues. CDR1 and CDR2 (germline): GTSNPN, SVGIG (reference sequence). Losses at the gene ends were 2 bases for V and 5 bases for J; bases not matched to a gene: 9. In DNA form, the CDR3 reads TGTGCCTGGAGTCTAGGGGGCGGGCGGGATCAGCCCCAGCATTTT. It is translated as CAWSLGGGRDQPQHF.

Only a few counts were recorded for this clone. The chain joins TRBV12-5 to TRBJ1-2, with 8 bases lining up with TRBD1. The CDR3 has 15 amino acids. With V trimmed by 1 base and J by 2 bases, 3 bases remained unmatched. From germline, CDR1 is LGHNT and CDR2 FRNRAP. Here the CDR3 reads CASGLGQGKNYGYTF. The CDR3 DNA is TGTGCTAGTGGTTTGGGACAGGGGAAGAACTATGGCTACACCTTC.

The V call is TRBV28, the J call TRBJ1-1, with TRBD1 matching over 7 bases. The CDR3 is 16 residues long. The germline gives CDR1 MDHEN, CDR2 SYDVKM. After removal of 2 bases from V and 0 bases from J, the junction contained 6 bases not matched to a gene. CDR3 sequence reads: CASSLGRGALNTEAFF. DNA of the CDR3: TGTGCCAGCAGTTTAGGCAGGGGGGCCTTGAACACTGAAGCTTTCTTT.

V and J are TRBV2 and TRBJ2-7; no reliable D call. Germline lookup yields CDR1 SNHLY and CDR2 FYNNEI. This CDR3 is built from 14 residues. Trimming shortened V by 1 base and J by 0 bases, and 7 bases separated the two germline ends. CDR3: CASSEVQSSYEQYF. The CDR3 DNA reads TGTGCCAGCAGTGAAGTACAAAGCTCCTACGAGCAGTACTTC. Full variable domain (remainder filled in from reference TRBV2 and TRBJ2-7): EPEVTQTPSHQVTQMGQEVILRCVPISNHLYFYWYRQILGQKVEFLVSFYNNEISEKSEIFDDQFSVERPDGSNFTLKIRSTKLEDSAMYFCASSEVQSSYEQYFGPGTRLTVT.

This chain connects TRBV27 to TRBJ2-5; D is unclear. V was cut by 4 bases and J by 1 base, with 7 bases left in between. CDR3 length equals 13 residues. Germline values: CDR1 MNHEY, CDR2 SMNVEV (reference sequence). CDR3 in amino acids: CASSSPSQETQYF. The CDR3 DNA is TGTGCCAGCAGTTCTCCCTCCCAAGAGACCCAGTACTTC.

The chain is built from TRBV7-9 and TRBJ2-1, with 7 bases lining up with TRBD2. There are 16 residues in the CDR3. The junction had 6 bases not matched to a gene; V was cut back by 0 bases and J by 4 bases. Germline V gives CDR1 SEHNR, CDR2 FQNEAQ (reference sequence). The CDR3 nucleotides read TGTGCCAGCAGCTTAGCTGGCGGGAGTGGATACAATGAGCAGTTCTTC. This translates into CASSLAGGSGYNEQFF.

The CDR3 loop reads CASSWASGGKEQYF. The CDR3 DNA reads as TGTGCCAGCAGCTGGGCTAGCGGGGGGAAAGAGCAGTACTTC. The rearrangement uses TRBV13 and TRBJ2-7; TRBD2 aligns across 11 bases. The CDR3 contains 14 residues. CDR1 and CDR2 from the germline V gene are PRHDT and FYEKMQ (reference sequence). V shed 4 bases and J 7 bases; nucleotides not matched to a gene: 6.

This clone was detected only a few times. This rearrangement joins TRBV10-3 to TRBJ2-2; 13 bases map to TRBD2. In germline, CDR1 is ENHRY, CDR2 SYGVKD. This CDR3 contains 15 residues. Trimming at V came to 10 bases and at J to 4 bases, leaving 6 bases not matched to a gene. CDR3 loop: CATGTSGMLTGELFF. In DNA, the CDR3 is TGTGCCACCGGGACTAGCGGGATGCTCACCGGGGAGCTGTTTTTT.

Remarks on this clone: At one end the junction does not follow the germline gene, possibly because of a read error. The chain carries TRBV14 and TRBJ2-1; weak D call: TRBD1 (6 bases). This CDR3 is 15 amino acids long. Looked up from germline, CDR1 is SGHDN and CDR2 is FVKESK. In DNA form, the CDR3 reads TGTGCCAGCAGCCAAGGCTTATTTGGGGGCGATGAGCAGCTCTTC. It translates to CASSQGLFGGDEQLF.

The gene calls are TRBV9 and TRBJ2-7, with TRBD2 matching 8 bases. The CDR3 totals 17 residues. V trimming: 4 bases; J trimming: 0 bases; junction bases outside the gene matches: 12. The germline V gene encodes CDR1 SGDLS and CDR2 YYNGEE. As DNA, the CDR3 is TGTGCCAGCAGCCCCGGGACTAGTGACCCCCTCTCCTACGAGCAGTACTTC. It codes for CASSPGTSDPLSYEQYF.

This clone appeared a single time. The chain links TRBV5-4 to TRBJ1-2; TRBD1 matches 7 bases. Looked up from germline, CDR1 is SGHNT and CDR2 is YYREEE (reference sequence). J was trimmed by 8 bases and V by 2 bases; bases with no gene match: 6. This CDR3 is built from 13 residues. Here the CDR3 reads CASSFDRAEGYTF. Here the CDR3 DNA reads TGTGCCAGCAGCTTCGACAGGGCTGAGGGCTACACCTTC.

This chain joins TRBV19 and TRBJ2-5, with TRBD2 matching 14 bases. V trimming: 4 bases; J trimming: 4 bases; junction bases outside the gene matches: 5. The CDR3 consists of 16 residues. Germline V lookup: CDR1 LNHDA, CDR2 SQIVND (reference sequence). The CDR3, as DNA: TGTGCCAGTAGTAGCCCCGGACTAGCGGGAGGAGAGACCCAGTACTTC. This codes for CASSSPGLAGGETQYF.

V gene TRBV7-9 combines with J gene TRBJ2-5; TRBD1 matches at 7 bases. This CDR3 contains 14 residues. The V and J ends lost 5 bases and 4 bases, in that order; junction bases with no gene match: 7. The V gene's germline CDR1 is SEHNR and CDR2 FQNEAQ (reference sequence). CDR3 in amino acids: CASSPGTATETQYF. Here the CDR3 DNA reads TGTGCCAGCAGCCCCGGGACAGCTACAGAGACCCAGTACTTC.

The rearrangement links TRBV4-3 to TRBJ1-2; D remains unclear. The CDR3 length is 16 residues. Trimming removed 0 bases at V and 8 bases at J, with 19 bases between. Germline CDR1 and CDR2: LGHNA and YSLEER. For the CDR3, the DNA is TGCGCCAGCAGCCAAGAGGTTTACAGCAATCATGAGGGCTACACCTTC. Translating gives CASSQEVYSNHEGYTF.

The CDR3: CASSSASGGAEDTQYF. The CDR3 bases are TGTGCCAGCAGCTCCGCTAGCGGGGGGGCAGAGGATACGCAGTATTTT. The chain carries TRBV7-9 and TRBJ2-3, with 12 bases aligning to TRBD2. Germline V gives CDR1 SEHNR, CDR2 FQNEAQ (reference sequence). V shed 4 bases and J 6 bases; nucleotides not matched to a gene: 8. The CDR3 runs 16 residues.

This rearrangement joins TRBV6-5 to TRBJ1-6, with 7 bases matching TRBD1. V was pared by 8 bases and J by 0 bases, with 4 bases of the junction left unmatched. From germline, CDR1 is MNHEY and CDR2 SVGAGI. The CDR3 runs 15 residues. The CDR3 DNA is TGTGCCAGCGACAGGGTTGGCTCCTATAATTCACCCCTCCACTTT. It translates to CASDRVGSYNSPLHF.

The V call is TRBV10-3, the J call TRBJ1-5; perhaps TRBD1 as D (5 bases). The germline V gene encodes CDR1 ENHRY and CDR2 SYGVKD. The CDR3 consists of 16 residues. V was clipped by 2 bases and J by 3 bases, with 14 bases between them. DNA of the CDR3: TGTGCCATCAGTGAGGGCAGGGATAGCCTCAATCAGCCCCAGCATTTT. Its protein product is CAISEGRDSLNQPQHF.

This CDR3 reads CASSTLGTGFYEQYF. CDR3 DNA: TGTGCCAGCAGCACCCTCGGGACAGGGTTCTACGAGCAGTACTTC. The rearrangement links TRBV13 to TRBJ2-7; 9 bases align to TRBD1. The V gene's germline CDR1 is PRHDT and CDR2 FYEKMQ (reference sequence). The length of the CDR3 is 15 residues. V lost 5 bases to trimming and J lost 3 bases; unmatched junction nucleotides: 8.

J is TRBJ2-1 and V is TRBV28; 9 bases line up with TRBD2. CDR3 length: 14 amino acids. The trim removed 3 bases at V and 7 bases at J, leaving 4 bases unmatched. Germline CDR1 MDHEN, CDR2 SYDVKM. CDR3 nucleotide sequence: TGTGCCAGCAGTTTGGGCGGGAGGGCAAATGAGCAGTTCTTC. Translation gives CASSLGGRANEQFF.

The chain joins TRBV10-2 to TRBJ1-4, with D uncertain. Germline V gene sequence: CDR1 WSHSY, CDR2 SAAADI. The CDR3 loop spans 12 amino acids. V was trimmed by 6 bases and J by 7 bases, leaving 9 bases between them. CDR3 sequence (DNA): TGCGCCAGCAGGAGTTCCGTTGAAAAACTGTTTTTT. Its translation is CASRSSVEKLFF.

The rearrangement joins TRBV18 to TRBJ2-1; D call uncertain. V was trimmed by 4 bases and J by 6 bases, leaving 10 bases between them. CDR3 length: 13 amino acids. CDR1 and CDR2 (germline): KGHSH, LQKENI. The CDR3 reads CASSRKTTNEQFF. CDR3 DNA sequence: TGTGCCAGCTCACGCAAGACAACCAATGAGCAGTTCTTC.